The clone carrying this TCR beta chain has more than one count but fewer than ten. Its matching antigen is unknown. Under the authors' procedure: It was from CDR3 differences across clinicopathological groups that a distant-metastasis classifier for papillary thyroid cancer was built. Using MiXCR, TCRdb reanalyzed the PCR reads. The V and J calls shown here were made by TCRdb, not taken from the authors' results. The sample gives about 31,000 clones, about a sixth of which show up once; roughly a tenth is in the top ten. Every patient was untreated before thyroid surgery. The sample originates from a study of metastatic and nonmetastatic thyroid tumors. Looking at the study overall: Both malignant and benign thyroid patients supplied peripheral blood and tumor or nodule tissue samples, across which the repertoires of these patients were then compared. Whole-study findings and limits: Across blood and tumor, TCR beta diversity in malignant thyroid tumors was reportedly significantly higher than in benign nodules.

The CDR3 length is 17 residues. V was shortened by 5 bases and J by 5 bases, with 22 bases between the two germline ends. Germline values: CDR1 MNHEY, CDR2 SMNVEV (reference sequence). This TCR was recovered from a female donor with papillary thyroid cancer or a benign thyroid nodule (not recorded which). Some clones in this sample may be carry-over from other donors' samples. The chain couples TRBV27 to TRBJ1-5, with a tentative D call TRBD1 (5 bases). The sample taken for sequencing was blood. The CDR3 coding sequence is TGTGCCAGCAGTCCGTCAACCGAGCGGGGGAGTTATCAGCCCCAGCATTTT. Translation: CASSPSTERGSYQPQHF.